A selection of T cell receptor beta chains follows, all from one sample in a study of CD8 T cells in Susac syndrome. TCRdb re-derived calls from the immunoSEQ multiplex PCR reads in MiXCR, one entry per CDR3 protein. Of about 130,000 distinct CDR3 sequences listed, 75% to 90% were seen once; the top ten hold roughly 0.5%. The sample was CD8+ T cells from PBMCs. These receptors were obtained from a human donor with multiple sclerosis. CDR3s include the opening cysteine and the closing phenylalanine or tryptophan. A D gene is named only where the DNA matches it firmly. Clone size, where shown, is once, few, many, or a class for clones that have expanded.

v_gene: TRBV4-3
j_gene: TRBJ1-1
d_gene: -
abundance: few
CDR3nt: TGCGCCAGCAGCCAAGATATGTGGGGGGGCGGTGAAGCTTTCTTT
CDR3aa: CASSQDMWGGGEAFF

v_gene: TRBV15
j_gene: TRBJ1-1
d_gene: -
abundance: -
CDR3nt: TGTGCCACCAGCAGAGAGGGCCTCGGGCATGAAGCTTTCTTT
CDR3aa: CATSREGLGHEAFF

v_gene: TRBV6-1
j_gene: TRBJ1-3
d_gene: TRBD1
abundance: once
CDR3nt: TGTGCCAGCAGAAACCGGGACAGGGAGTCAGAAGGAAACACCATATATTTT
CDR3aa: CASRNRDRESEGNTIYF

v_gene: TRBV2
j_gene: TRBJ1-4
d_gene: -
abundance: once
CDR3nt: TGTGCCAGCAATGCGGGCGGTCTGGGGGAAAAACTGTTTTTT
CDR3aa: CASNAGGLGEKLFF

v_gene: TRBV28
j_gene: TRBJ2-3
d_gene: TRBD1
abundance: -
CDR3nt: TGTGCCAGCAGTAAGACAGGGCAGCCGGACGCCACAGATACGCAGTATTTT
CDR3aa: CASSKTGQPDATDTQYF

v_gene: TRBV4-1
j_gene: TRBJ1-6
d_gene: -
abundance: -
CDR3nt: TGCGCCAGCAGCCCTCCGGGGTCCGGAAAGGCACATTCACCCCTCCACTTT
CDR3aa: CASSPPGSGKAHSPLHF

v_gene: TRBV27
j_gene: TRBJ2-1
d_gene: TRBD1
abundance: -
CDR3nt: TGTGCCAGCAGTTTACCTGGGACAGGGGGAAGCAATGAGCAGTTCTTC
CDR3aa: CASSLPGTGGSNEQFF

v_gene: TRBV2
j_gene: TRBJ2-5
d_gene: -
abundance: -
CDR3nt: TGTGCCAGCAGTGAAATCCTAACCTCTGAGACCCAGTACTTC
CDR3aa: CASSEILTSETQYF

v_gene: TRBV5-5
j_gene: TRBJ2-5
d_gene: TRBD2
abundance: -
CDR3nt: TGTGCCAGCAGCTTGGGCTGGCTAGCGGAACCCGGCCAAGAGACCCAGTACTTC
CDR3aa: CASSLGWLAEPGQETQYF

v_gene: TRBV18
j_gene: TRBJ1-2
d_gene: -
abundance: -
CDR3nt: TGTGCCAGCTCACGAGGCCTGAGCGTTTCGAACTATGGCTACACCTTC
CDR3aa: CASSRGLSVSNYGYTF

v_gene: TRBV4-1
j_gene: TRBJ1-1
d_gene: TRBD1
abundance: few
CDR3nt: TGCGCCAGCAGCGGATGGGACAGCGTATCAGCTGAAGCTTTCTTT
CDR3aa: CASSGWDSVSAEAFF

v_gene: TRBV13
j_gene: TRBJ1-1
d_gene: -
abundance: -
CDR3nt: TGTGCCAGCAGCTTACTGGCGGGGCTGAACACTGAAGCTTTCTTT
CDR3aa: CASSLLAGLNTEAFF

v_gene: TRBV27
j_gene: TRBJ2-1
d_gene: TRBD2
abundance: -
CDR3nt: TGTGCCAGCAGTTTCTTAATTACTAGCGGGGGGGTATTTTCCTACAATGAGCAGTTCTTC
CDR3aa: CASSFLITSGGVFSYNEQFF

v_gene: TRBV12-3/TRBV12-4
j_gene: TRBJ2-1
d_gene: -
abundance: -
CDR3nt: TGTGCCAGCAGTTTTCGCCTAGTGGCTGAGCAGTTCTTC
CDR3aa: CASSFRLVAEQFF

v_gene: TRBV27
j_gene: TRBJ2-6
d_gene: -
abundance: -
CDR3nt: TGTGCCAGCAGTTTGACCTTTGGGGCCAACGTCCTGACTTTC
CDR3aa: CASSLTFGANVLTF

v_gene: TRBV6-5
j_gene: TRBJ1-3
d_gene: -
abundance: -
CDR3nt: TGTGCCAGCAGTTACTCGAGCGGGCCCTTGAGATCTGGAAACACCATATATTTT
CDR3aa: CASSYSSGPLRSGNTIYF

v_gene: TRBV19
j_gene: TRBJ1-1
d_gene: -
abundance: -
CDR3nt: TGTGCCAGTAGTACCCGGGACATGATCATGAACACTGAAGCTTTCTTT
CDR3aa: CASSTRDMIMNTEAFF

v_gene: TRBV28
j_gene: TRBJ2-2
d_gene: -
abundance: -
CDR3nt: TGTGCCACCGGGGATGGAGGACTCACCGGGGAGCTGTTTTTT
CDR3aa: CATGDGGLTGELFF

v_gene: TRBV8-2
j_gene: TRBJ2-6
d_gene: -
abundance: -
CDR3nt: TGTGGCAACCGTTACAAGATAACACAAAGTCGGGCCAACGTCCTGACTTTC
CDR3aa: CGNRYKITQSRANVLTF

v_gene: TRBV28
j_gene: TRBJ1-2
d_gene: -
abundance: -
CDR3nt: TGTGCCAGCAGTCCGCAGGGTTACGGGTATGGCTACACCTTC
CDR3aa: CASSPQGYGYGYTF

v_gene: TRBV6-2/TRBV6-3
j_gene: TRBJ2-1
d_gene: -
abundance: -
CDR3nt: TGTGCCAGCAGTCCTCTTGCGATGTGGAACGGGGAGAATGAGCAGTTCTTC
CDR3aa: CASSPLAMWNGENEQFF

v_gene: TRBV5-6
j_gene: TRBJ1-3
d_gene: -
abundance: -
CDR3nt: TGTGCCAGCAGCTTCGCCAACACCATATATTTT
CDR3aa: CASSFANTIYF

v_gene: TRBV6-2/TRBV6-3
j_gene: TRBJ2-1
d_gene: -
abundance: -
CDR3nt: TGTGCCAGCAGTTACGGGGGAGCGGGTAATGAGCAGTTCTTC
CDR3aa: CASSYGGAGNEQFF

v_gene: TRBV12-3/TRBV12-4
j_gene: TRBJ2-3
d_gene: TRBD2
abundance: once
CDR3nt: TGTGCCAGCAGTCACACTCGGGGGCGGGGGGTTTCCACAGATACGCAGTATTTT
CDR3aa: CASSHTRGRGVSTDTQYF

v_gene: TRBV19
j_gene: TRBJ2-1
d_gene: -
abundance: -
CDR3nt: TGTGCCAGTAGTATAGTCCCGGGCCTATACAATGAGCAGTTCTTC
CDR3aa: CASSIVPGLYNEQFF

v_gene: TRBV27
j_gene: TRBJ2-3
d_gene: TRBD1
abundance: -
CDR3nt: TGTGCCAGCAGTTTAATAGGCCCGACAGGGGGGCTACGGGATACGCAGTATTTT
CDR3aa: CASSLIGPTGGLRDTQYF

v_gene: TRBV29-1
j_gene: TRBJ2-5
d_gene: -
abundance: -
CDR3nt: TGCAGCGGATATCTTCAGGGCTCTGGGGAGACCCAGTACTTC
CDR3aa: CSGYLQGSGETQYF

v_gene: TRBV9
j_gene: TRBJ1-2
d_gene: TRBD1
abundance: few
CDR3nt: TGTGCCAGCAGCTCCGGAGGGACAGGGGATGATGGCTACACCTTC
CDR3aa: CASSSGGTGDDGYTF

v_gene: TRBV7-6
j_gene: TRBJ1-1
d_gene: -
abundance: -
CDR3nt: TGTGCCAGCAGCACCGAGTCCCGGGGGACTGAAGCTTTCTTT
CDR3aa: CASSTESRGTEAFF

v_gene: TRBV27
j_gene: TRBJ2-7
d_gene: -
abundance: -
CDR3nt: TGTGCCAGCACCCCCGGCAGGGGTTCCTACGAGCAGTACTTC
CDR3aa: CASTPGRGSYEQYF

v_gene: TRBV15
j_gene: TRBJ1-1
d_gene: -
abundance: -
CDR3nt: TGTGCCACCAACCAGGCAGGCCCCGTCTCGCGTAGGAACACTGAAGCTTTCTTT
CDR3aa: CATNQAGPVSRRNTEAFF

v_gene: TRBV19
j_gene: TRBJ1-2
d_gene: TRBD1
abundance: -
CDR3nt: TGTGCCAGTAGTCTGGGGACAGGGGGCTTCTATGGCTACACCTTC
CDR3aa: CASSLGTGGFYGYTF

v_gene: TRBV23-1
j_gene: TRBJ1-5
d_gene: TRBD1
abundance: -
CDR3nt: TGCGCCAGCAGTCAATCATGCAGGGGGGAAATAAGTAGCAATCAGCCCCAGCATTTT
CDR3aa: CASSQSCRGEISSNQPQHF

v_gene: TRBV30
j_gene: TRBJ1-3
d_gene: -
abundance: -
CDR3nt: TGTGCCTGGTCAGGAGACTCTGGAAACACCATATATTTT
CDR3aa: CAWSGDSGNTIYF

v_gene: TRBV13
j_gene: TRBJ1-2
d_gene: -
abundance: -
CDR3nt: TGTGCCAGCAGCTTACGAACAGGGATCTATGGCTACACCTTC
CDR3aa: CASSLRTGIYGYTF

v_gene: TRBV7-9
j_gene: TRBJ2-1
d_gene: -
abundance: -
CDR3nt: TGTGCCAGCAGCTGGGGCGCTATCAATGAGCAGTTCTTC
CDR3aa: CASSWGAINEQFF

v_gene: TRBV29-1
j_gene: TRBJ1-2
d_gene: -
abundance: -
CDR3nt: TGCAGCGTTGAGACGGGTGGCTACACCTTC
CDR3aa: CSVETGGYTF

v_gene: TRBV10-3
j_gene: TRBJ2-3
d_gene: TRBD1
abundance: -
CDR3nt: TGTGCCATCAGCGAGGACAGGGGCGGGGATACGCAGTATTTT
CDR3aa: CAISEDRGGDTQYF

v_gene: TRBV4-1
j_gene: TRBJ2-1
d_gene: TRBD1
abundance: -
CDR3nt: TGCGCCAGCAGCCGATCGGGGGCGAGACAGGGGTTTTTTGAGCAGTTCTTC
CDR3aa: CASSRSGARQGFFEQFF

v_gene: TRBV10-2
j_gene: TRBJ1-1
d_gene: -
abundance: -
CDR3nt: TGCGCCAGCAGTGAGCCGCCGGGAACCAACACTGAAGCTTTCTTT
CDR3aa: CASSEPPGTNTEAFF

v_gene: TRBV9
j_gene: TRBJ2-1
d_gene: -
abundance: -
CDR3nt: TGTGCCAGCAGCCCCCTTCCGGGGGACTACAATGAGCAGTTCTTC
CDR3aa: CASSPLPGDYNEQFF

v_gene: TRBV4-1
j_gene: TRBJ2-1
d_gene: -
abundance: few
CDR3nt: TGCGCCAGCAGCCAAGAAGGTCATGAGCAGTTCTTC
CDR3aa: CASSQEGHEQFF

v_gene: TRBV15
j_gene: TRBJ2-1
d_gene: -
abundance: -
CDR3nt: TGTGCCACCAGCAGTAACGACGGAGGGAGCTCCTACAATGAGCAGTTCTTC
CDR3aa: CATSSNDGGSSYNEQFF

v_gene: TRBV19
j_gene: TRBJ1-5
d_gene: -
abundance: once
CDR3nt: TGTGCCAGTAGTATAGATGCAGATTACAATCAGCCCCAGCATTTT
CDR3aa: CASSIDADYNQPQHF

v_gene: TRBV28
j_gene: TRBJ1-3
d_gene: -
abundance: -
CDR3nt: TGTGCCAGCAGTTTTGGTACGACCTCTGGAAACACCATATATTTT
CDR3aa: CASSFGTTSGNTIYF

v_gene: TRBV27
j_gene: TRBJ1-6
d_gene: -
abundance: -
CDR3nt: TGTGCCAGCAGTCCTGGCTGGGGGAGGAATTCACCCCTCCACTTT
CDR3aa: CASSPGWGRNSPLHF

v_gene: TRBV13
j_gene: TRBJ2-1
d_gene: TRBD2
abundance: once
CDR3nt: TGTGCCAGCAGCTACGGACTAGCGGGGGGGCCCTCCCCCAATGAGCAGTTCTTC
CDR3aa: CASSYGLAGGPSPNEQFF

v_gene: TRBV29-1
j_gene: TRBJ1-2
d_gene: TRBD1
abundance: -
CDR3nt: TGCAGCGTCCCGGGACAGGGGATAGGGTCTAACTATGGCTACACCTTC
CDR3aa: CSVPGQGIGSNYGYTF

v_gene: TRBV5-1
j_gene: TRBJ1-1
d_gene: TRBD1
abundance: -
CDR3nt: TGCGCCAGCAGGTTATCCGGGACAGGGAGCCGGGGAGCTTTCTTT
CDR3aa: CASRLSGTGSRGAFF

v_gene: TRBV18
j_gene: TRBJ1-2
d_gene: -
abundance: -
CDR3nt: TGTGCCAGCTCACAGCGGGACTTTTCTAACTATGGCTACACCTTC
CDR3aa: CASSQRDFSNYGYTF

v_gene: TRBV7-2
j_gene: TRBJ1-5
d_gene: -
abundance: -
CDR3nt: TGTGCCAGCAGCTTAGAGCCGGGGGGCAATCAGCCCCAGCATTTT
CDR3aa: CASSLEPGGNQPQHF

v_gene: TRBV19
j_gene: TRBJ1-1
d_gene: -
abundance: -
CDR3nt: TGTGCCAGCACTCCCCGCGCCGGTGAAGCTTTCTTT
CDR3aa: CASTPRAGEAFF

v_gene: TRBV5-6
j_gene: TRBJ1-6
d_gene: TRBD1
abundance: -
CDR3nt: TGTGCCAGCAGCTTCGGGACAGGGGGCACTTCACCCCTCCACTTT
CDR3aa: CASSFGTGGTSPLHF

v_gene: TRBV28
j_gene: TRBJ2-7
d_gene: -
abundance: -
CDR3nt: TGTGCCAGCAGTTACCCATCGGGCTCTTCCTACGAGCAGTACTTC
CDR3aa: CASSYPSGSSYEQYF

v_gene: TRBV24-1
j_gene: TRBJ2-5
d_gene: -
abundance: -
CDR3nt: TGTGCCACCCGCGGGGGCAGCCAAGAGACCCAGTACTTC
CDR3aa: CATRGGSQETQYF

v_gene: TRBV20-1
j_gene: TRBJ2-3
d_gene: -
abundance: -
CDR3nt: TGCAGTGCTAGAGTAATAGCACTGCACCCAGATACGCAGTATTTT
CDR3aa: CSARVIALHPDTQYF

v_gene: TRBV11-2
j_gene: TRBJ2-3
d_gene: TRBD1
abundance: -
CDR3nt: TGTGCCAGCAGCTTAGGGGGGACAGGGGTTTCAGATACGCAGTATTTT
CDR3aa: CASSLGGTGVSDTQYF

v_gene: TRBV11-2
j_gene: TRBJ2-3
d_gene: -
abundance: -
CDR3nt: TGTGCCAGCAGCCTAAGGAGGGGAGCAGATACGCAGTATTTT
CDR3aa: CASSLRRGADTQYF

v_gene: TRBV9
j_gene: TRBJ1-5
d_gene: -
abundance: -
CDR3nt: TGTGCCAGCAGCGGAGGTGGTGAGCCCCAGCATTTT
CDR3aa: CASSGGGEPQHF